This TCR beta chain was captured in a study of OX40 agonist ivuxolimab in advanced cancers. Study overall: Participants averaged approximately 65 years of age (range about 23 to 90) and were 75% to 90% male.

The assay was immunoSEQ multiplex PCR, and TCRdb's table has in-frame clones only and misses some. The top ten hold 0.44% of the sample, which has almost 80,000 clones, around 80% seen once. V dropped 7 bases and J dropped 0 bases, with 10 bases sitting between them. The CDR3 loop spans 14 amino acids. Per germline, CDR1 LNHDA and CDR2 SQIVND (reference sequence). The rearrangement joins TRBV19 to TRBJ1-5, with no clear D. This receptor was identified in an adult with an advanced solid tumor such as melanoma, head and neck, liver or kidney cancer. The material sequenced was CD4+ or CD8+ T cells sorted from blood, taken in a trial of the OX40 agonist ivuxolimab. Here the CDR3 DNA reads TGTGCCAGTAAGGACCTTCCTAGCAATCAGCCCCAGCATTTT. The encoded protein is CASKDLPSNQPQHF.